This T cell receptor (beta chain) was retrieved from a study of blood T cells in healthy people across ages. Details on this clonotype: Its matching antigen is unknown.

The study's findings and limits: Samples with more naive T cells showed higher observed beta diversity.

Sample-barcoded 5' priming and a J-beta primer mix drove a second PCR of about 6 to 12 cycles. TCRdb recomputed calls from the 5' RACE reads with MiXCR, one row per CDR3 protein. Here the sample spans 700,000 to 800,000 distinct CDR3 sequences, 35% to 45% being singletons. Sequencing was carried out using blood. This sequence originates from a woman aged 55-70 years in good health.

The CDR3 sequence is CSARSWDRNYEQYF. The CDR3 nucleotides are TGCAGTGCTAGATCCTGGGACAGGAACTACGAGCAGTACTTC. This rearrangement joins TRBV20-1 to TRBJ2-7, with TRBD1 matching over 8 bases. Trimming took 2 bases from V and 3 from J; bases not matched to a gene: 6. CDR3 length: 14 residues. Germline V gene sequence: CDR1 DFQATT, CDR2 SNEGSKA (reference sequence).